The 17 T cell receptor beta chains reported below all come from one sample, sequenced in a study of T cell clonality in common variable immunodeficiency. Overall study findings and caveats: Fewer deletions and N-nucleotide insertions were reportedly seen in common variable immunodeficiency TCR beta sequences.

TCRdb keeps only in-frame clones here, not all; method: immunoSEQ multiplex PCR. The sample shows tens of thousands of clones, no singletons; the ten largest hold 6.7%. Antigens for these TCRs are unknown. The specimen was peripheral blood mononuclear cells. The receptors stem from a human donor with common variable immunodeficiency.

This clone was recorded at least ten times. The read terminates 3 residues before the CDR3 end, so the remaining end is supplied by the germline J gene. The chain recombines TRBV5-1 with TRBJ2-7, with unresolved D. The CDR3 loop spans 13 amino acids. The germline V gene encodes CDR1 SGHRS and CDR2 YFSETQ. V was cut by 0 bases and J by 3 bases, with 7 bases left in between. The CDR3 sequence is CASSLDSYYEQYF. CDR3 DNA (partial): TGCGCCAGCAGCTTGGACAGCTACTACGAG.

This clone was observed many times. The read halts 3 residues ahead of the CDR3 end, with the missing end drawn from the germline J gene. The rearrangement uses TRBV20-1 and TRBJ2-4; D possibly corresponds to TRBD2 (6 bases). Germline-derived CDR1 and CDR2 are DFQATT and SNEGSKA (reference sequence). The CDR3 is made up of 16 amino acids. The V end was cut by 0 bases, the J end by 1 base, with 13 bases between. The CDR3 reads CSARDGGGPAKNIQYF. Partial CDR3 DNA: TGCAGTGCTAGAGACGGGGGAGGACCGGCCAAAAACATT.

This clone was seen many times. From the germline J gene comes the end of the CDR3, since the read stops 3 residues before it. This chain uses TRBV6-2 or TRBV6-3 with TRBJ2-3; 12 bases agree with TRBD2. V trimming: 6 bases; J trimming: 0 bases; junction bases outside the gene matches: 1. In germline, CDR1 is MNHEY, CDR2 SVGEGT. The CDR3 has 15 residues. The sequenced part of the CDR3 DNA is TGTGCCAGCAGGACTAGCGGGAGTAGCACAGATACG. Translation gives CASRTSGSSTDT. The CDR3 as a whole reads CASRTSGSSTDTQYF.

This clone was counted ten times or more. A read error may produce the germline difference seen at one junction end. The read stops 3 residues short of the end of the CDR3; the missing end is completed from the germline J gene. The genes are TRBV4-2 and TRBJ2-7, with D tentatively TRBD1 (5 bases). The germline CDR1 and CDR2 sequences are LGHNA and YNFKEQ. The CDR3 is made up of 15 amino acids. CDR3 region: CASSQDSQGTYEQYF. CDR3 DNA, as far as it was read: TGCGCCAGCAGCCAAGATTCCCAGGGAACCTACGAG.

Worth noting for this clone: Coverage ceases 3 residues before the CDR3 finishes, and the germline J gene fills in the end. The chain carries TRBV11-1 and TRBJ2-7; D call uncertain. CDR1 is SGHAT and CDR2 is FQDESV in the germline V gene (reference sequence). The V and J ends lost 3 bases and 3 bases respectively, with 6 bases between them. This CDR3 has 12 amino acids. The CDR3 sequence is CASSLAFYEQYF. The covered CDR3 bases are TGTGCCAGCAGCTTGGCCTTCTACGAG.

A few counts support this clone. The read ends 3 residues before the CDR3 terminus; that terminus is restored from the germline J gene. Other DNA sequences in the sample encode the same CDR3. The chain uses TRBV7-3 and TRBJ2-3; TRBD2 is a possible D gene (6 bases). Germline CDR1 reads SGHTA; CDR2 reads FQGTGA. Trimming stripped 4 bases from V and 1 base from J, with 9 bases between. The CDR3 runs 14 residues. The CDR3 bases that were read are TGTGCCAGCAGCTCCGGGACTCGCACAGATACG. Protein sequence: CASSSGTRTDT. The full-length CDR3 reads as CASSSGTRTDTQYF.

This clone was counted many times. The read terminates 3 residues ahead of where the CDR3 ends, so the germline J gene completes it. The chain combines TRBV6-2 or TRBV6-3 with TRBJ1-1, with 7 bases that match TRBD1. V was pared by 0 bases and J by 7 bases, with 5 bases of the junction left unmatched. CDR1 and CDR2 (germline): MNHEY, SVGEGT. There are 14 residues in the CDR3. The part of the CDR3 DNA that was read is TGTGCCAGCAGTTACTCGGCCAGGGGGAATGAA. It is translated as CASSYSARGNE. The full CDR3 protein is CASSYSARGNEAFF.

Worth noting for this clone: The observed sequence ends 3 residues before the CDR3 terminus, with the missing tail filled in from the germline J gene. The rearrangement joins TRBV19 to TRBJ2-4, with 10 bases that match TRBD1. Trimming removed 3 bases from V and 3 bases from J; junction bases left unmatched: 5. Germline V CDR1 and CDR2: LNHDA, SQIVND (reference sequence). The CDR3 length is 16 residues. CDR3 DNA (partial): TGTGCCAGTAGTATCTTAGGACAGGGGGACAAAAACATT. Amino acids: CASSILGQGDKNI. The whole CDR3 protein is CASSILGQGDKNIQYF.

This clone turned up a few times. The read ends 3 residues shy of where the CDR3 ends; the end is completed using the germline J gene. The chain links TRBV11-3 to TRBJ2-7; D uncertain. CDR1 and CDR2 (germline): SGHNT, YENEEA. The CDR3 sequence is 12 residues long. Trimming took off 5 bases at V and 2 bases at J, with 7 bases between the two ends. The sequenced part of the CDR3 DNA is TGTGCCAGCAGCGGAGCGACCTACGAG. Amino acid sequence: CASSGATYE. Given in full, the CDR3 is CASSGATYEQYF.

This clone was seen at least ten times. The sequenced fragment ends 3 residues before the CDR3 boundary, so the rest is inferred from the germline J gene. The chain is built from TRBV19 and TRBJ1-1; D possibly corresponds to TRBD1 (5 bases). This CDR3 has 14 residues. The V end was cut by 2 bases, the J end by 6 bases, with 13 bases between. CDR1 LNHDA and CDR2 SQIVND come from the germline V gene (reference sequence). The DNA read from the CDR3 is TGTGCCAGTAGTATACTGCAGGGTGCGGCTGAA. Protein: CASSILQGAAE. The entire CDR3 protein reads CASSILQGAAEAFF.

This clone was seen more than once but under ten times. The CDR3 end is not reached by the read, which stops 3 residues before it; the germline J gene fills it in. This chain uses TRBV11-3 with TRBJ2-3, with a tentative D call TRBD1 (6 bases). Germline V CDR1 and CDR2: SGHNT, YENEEA. The CDR3 has 13 residues. V was trimmed by 3 bases and J by 7 bases, leaving 11 bases between them. The sequenced part of the CDR3 DNA is TGTGCCAGCAGCTTCCCAGGGGCGAATACG. Protein: CASSFPGANT. The whole CDR3 region reads CASSFPGANTQYF.

Many counts were recorded for this clone. From the germline J gene comes the end of the CDR3, since the read stops 3 residues before it. The chain links TRBV7-6 to TRBJ2-3, with 9 nucleotides matching TRBD1. Germline V gene data show CDR1 as SGHVS and CDR2 as FNYEAQ. The CDR3 is made up of 14 amino acids. Unmatched junction bases numbered 4, after V lost 5 bases and J lost 4 bases. The CDR3 is CASSTGTGSDTQYF. The DNA read from the CDR3 is TGTGCCAGCAGCACCGGGACAGGGTCAGATACG.

Comments on this clone: The read ends 3 residues early relative to the CDR3; the germline J gene fills the gap. This sequence joins TRBV6-1 and TRBJ1-2; the match to TRBD1 covers 8 bases. The CDR3 totals 15 residues. The V gene end was trimmed by 4 bases and the J gene end by 4 bases; junction bases not matched to a gene: 8. Germline loops: CDR1 MNHNS, CDR2 SASEGT. Partial CDR3 DNA: TGTGCCAGCAGTGCACTGACAGGGGAAGGCTATGGC. Its translation is CASSALTGEGYG. The full CDR3 protein is CASSALTGEGYGYTF.

This clone has a handful of counts. The CDR3 end is not reached by the read, which stops 3 residues before it; the germline J gene fills it in. V and J are TRBV11-3 and TRBJ2-5, with a possible D match to TRBD2 (6 bases). Germline V gene lookup returns CDR1 SGHNT and CDR2 YENEEA. V was clipped by 3 bases and J by 5 bases, with 13 bases between them. The CDR3 is made up of 14 amino acids. The CDR3 loop is CASSFSGGAETQYF. CDR3 bases read: TGTGCCAGCAGCTTTAGCGGCGGAGCCGAGACC.

This clone was seen ten or more times. The CDR3 bases that were read are TGCGCCAGCAGCACAGGGTTGGCGGAGACAACTGAA. Its translation is CASSTGLAETTE. The whole CDR3 reads CASSTGLAETTEAFF. This rearrangement joins TRBV5-1 to TRBJ1-1, with D possibly TRBD1 on 6 matching bases. The read ends 3 residues shy of where the CDR3 ends; the end is completed using the germline J gene. The CDR3 consists of 15 residues. The V gene's germline CDR1 is SGHRS and CDR2 YFSETQ. The V and J ends lost 4 bases and 5 bases respectively, with 18 bases between them.

This clone came up a few times. From the germline J gene comes the end of the CDR3, since the read stops 3 residues before it. This rearrangement joins TRBV5-6 to TRBJ1-3; D is possibly TRBD1 (5 bases). The V end lost 2 bases, the J end lost 4 bases, and 10 bases lay between the germline ends. The CDR3 covers 14 residues. The V gene's germline CDR1 is SGHDT and CDR2 YYEEEE. CDR3 DNA, as far as it was read: TGTGCCAGCAGCTTAACCGGGGGAGGAAACACC. It encodes CASSLTGGGNT. The CDR3 reads in full as CASSLTGGGNTIYF.

This clone was recorded a few times. The read falls 3 residues short of the CDR3 end, and the missing part is taken from the germline J gene. The chain joins TRBV19 to TRBJ1-3; no reliable D call. The length of the CDR3 is 14 residues. CDR1 LNHDA and CDR2 SQIVND come from the germline V gene (reference sequence). The V end was cut by 5 bases, the J end by 6 bases, with 14 bases between. The CDR3: CASSPWQEKNTIYF. CDR3 DNA (partial): TGTGCCAGTAGTCCTTGGCAGGAAAAAAACACC.